This note documents a single T cell receptor (beta chain) sequence. Its target is unknown. The assay, immunoSEQ v3.0, was run at survey level. Researchers set sequencing to target roughly 40,000-50,000 T-cell genomes per sample. This table comes from immunoSEQ multiplex PCR, and its TCRdb copy is limited to in-frame clones, with some not included. The sample comprises about 16,000 clones, under 85% of which are singletons, and roughly 13% rests with the top ten. V was shortened by 0 bases and J by 1 base, with 19 bases between the two germline ends. CDR1 and CDR2 (germline): SGHDT, YYEEEE. The CDR3 consists of 18 residues. Samples held about 1-11 million cryopreserved PBMC before DNA extraction. The sample is drawn from a study of long-term antiretroviral therapy in people with HIV. Points from the study as a whole: Clones with expansion before ART led the repertoire at all time points.

The chain employs TRBV5-6 and TRBJ1-1; a weak D match, TRBD1 (5 bases). Sequenced here: unsorted PBMCs, sampled around 3.2 years after starting antiretroviral therapy. This TCR was recovered from a woman aged 40 to 50 with HIV. The CDR3 here is CASSLELDNLGGNTEAFF. The CDR3 DNA is TGTGCCAGCAGCTTGGAACTAGACAACTTGGGGGGGAACACTGAAGCTTTCTTT.